A selection of T cell receptor beta chains follows, all from one sample in a study of blood T cell repertoires in COVID-19. Measured with immunoSEQ multiplex PCR; TCRdb has only the in-frame clones, and not every one. In the table there are 200,000 to 250,000 clones, 70% to 90% of which are singletons. Sequencing was carried out using peripheral blood. The receptors come from a young man with COVID-19, enrolled during active disease. Each CDR3 is given with its conserved first and last residue. A D gene is named only where the DNA matches it firmly. Size is stated for part of the rows, as once, few or many counts, or as a class when the clone is expanded.

size	J	D	V	CDR3	DNA
-	TRBJ1-2	TRBD1	TRBV27	CASSLYGTDYGYTF	TGTGCCAGCAGTTTATACGGGACAGACTATGGCTACACCTTC
-	TRBJ1-4	TRBD1	TRBV19	CASSFRQGPTNEKLFF	TGTGCCAGTAGTTTTCGACAGGGACCAACTAATGAAAAACTGTTTTTT
-	TRBJ1-1	-	TRBV15	CATSRDNARQGSFEAFF	TGTGCCACCAGCAGAGATAACGCACGGCAGGGGAGTTTTGAAGCTTTCTTT
-	TRBJ2-5	TRBD1	TRBV27	CASRGQGRGTQYF	TGTGCCAGCAGGGGACAGGGGCGAGGGACCCAGTACTTC
-	TRBJ1-1	-	TRBV28	CASSSATGEAFF	TGTGCCAGCAGTTCCGCGACGGGTGAAGCTTTCTTT
-	TRBJ1-2	-	TRBV5-1	CASSPSLGQGLFDYGYTF	TGCGCCAGCAGCCCCAGTTTGGGGCAGGGGTTGTTTGACTATGGCTACACCTTC
-	TRBJ2-5	-	TRBV11-2	CASSQQATQETQYF	TGTGCCAGCAGCCAACAGGCGACCCAAGAGACCCAGTACTTC
few	TRBJ2-7	-	TRBV18	CASSGGTYEQYF	TGTGCCAGCTCGGGAGGTACCTACGAGCAGTACTTC
-	TRBJ2-7	-	TRBV2	CASMPSNYEQYF	TGTGCCAGCATGCCCAGTAACTACGAGCAGTACTTC
-	TRBJ2-1	TRBD2	TRBV19	CASTLGGAGINEQFF	TGTGCCAGTACCCTCGGGGGGGCCGGGATCAATGAGCAGTTCTTC
-	TRBJ2-1	TRBD2	TRBV5-6	CASSFSPTSVIDEQFF	TGTGCCAGCAGCTTTAGTCCGACTAGCGTTATAGATGAGCAGTTCTTC
-	TRBJ2-2	-	TRBV9	CASSSLYGELFF	TGTGCCAGCAGCTCCCTTTACGGGGAGCTGTTTTTT
-	TRBJ2-7	TRBD2	TRBV5-6	CASRPGLAAEQYF	TGTGCCAGCAGGCCGGGACTAGCTGCAGAGCAGTACTTC
-	TRBJ1-2	-	TRBV24-1	CATSDADSYGYTF	TGTGCCACCAGTGATGCCGACAGCTATGGCTACACCTTC
-	TRBJ2-1	-	TRBV7-8	CASSPNRGEQFF	TGTGCCAGCAGCCCGAATAGAGGTGAGCAGTTCTTC
-	TRBJ2-1	-	TRBV4-2	CASSPQDYRYGEQFF	TGTGCCAGCAGCCCACAGGACTACCGATACGGGGAGCAGTTCTTC
-	TRBJ2-7	TRBD2	TRBV7-9	CASSSQLIAGGLYEQYF	TGTGCCAGCAGCTCCCAATTGATAGCGGGAGGCCTCTACGAGCAGTACTTC
-	TRBJ1-1	TRBD1	TRBV27	CASSPNTGGWTEAFF	TGTGCCAGCAGTCCGAATACAGGGGGTTGGACTGAAGCTTTCTTT
-	TRBJ2-1	TRBD2	TRBV6-2/TRBV6-3	CASSGGLAGGSSYNEQFF	TGTGCCAGCAGCGGCGGACTAGCGGGAGGTAGCTCCTACAATGAGCAGTTCTTC
-	TRBJ2-1	-	TRBV4-1	CASSQVAVGHEQFF	TGCGCCAGCAGCCAAGTAGCGGTAGGACATGAGCAGTTCTTC
-	TRBJ2-1	-	TRBV3-1/TRBV3-2	CASSQLLGVEQFF	TGTGCCAGCAGCCAGCTTTTGGGCGTTGAGCAGTTCTTC
-	TRBJ1-1	TRBD1	TRBV11-2	CASSFGTGRGNTEAFF	TGTGCCAGCAGCTTCGGGACAGGACGAGGGAACACTGAAGCTTTCTTT
-	TRBJ2-3	-	TRBV6-2/TRBV6-3	CASSRGARTDTQYF	TGTGCCAGCAGTCGGGGGGCTCGCACAGATACGCAGTATTTT
-	TRBJ2-1	-	TRBV30	CAWSVLRRDEQFF	TGTGCCTGGAGTGTACTGAGGCGGGATGAGCAGTTCTTC
-	TRBJ2-3	TRBD1	TRBV7-6	CASSPWTGQGPDTQYF	TGTGCCAGCAGCCCATGGACGGGACAGGGGCCAGATACGCAGTATTTT
-	TRBJ2-2	-	TRBV27	CASSLMGATYTGELFF	TGTGCCAGCAGTTTAATGGGCGCGACCTACACCGGGGAGCTGTTTTTT
-	TRBJ2-1	-	TRBV6-4	CASSEDRSSYNEQFF	TGTGCCAGCAGTGAGGACAGAAGCTCCTACAATGAGCAGTTCTTC
-	TRBJ2-3	-	TRBV4-1	CASSQDTWGGTDTQYF	TGCGCCAGCAGCCAAGATACTTGGGGGGGCACAGATACGCAGTATTTT
-	TRBJ2-3	TRBD2	TRBV7-3	CASSSIKRGALGDTQYF	TGTGCCAGCAGCTCCATAAAGCGGGGGGCCCTGGGAGATACGCAGTATTTT
-	TRBJ1-2	TRBD1	TRBV10-3	CAISEVRGQGTGYTF	TGTGCCATCAGTGAGGTACGAGGACAGGGGACTGGCTACACCTTC
-	TRBJ1-6	-	TRBV5-6	CASSLASAAPLHF	TGTGCCAGCAGCTTGGCGTCAGCGGCACCCCTCCACTTT
-	TRBJ2-4	TRBD1	TRBV9	CASSPLGTGGNIQYF	TGTGCCAGCAGCCCACTAGGGACAGGGGGGAACATTCAGTACTTC
once	TRBJ1-5	TRBD1	TRBV4-1	CASSQDRTGFGQPQHF	TGCGCCAGCAGCCAAGATAGGACAGGGTTTGGCCAGCCCCAGCATTTT
-	TRBJ2-7	TRBD2	TRBV3-1/TRBV3-2	CASSLGFVGGEQYF	TGTGCCAGCAGCCTCGGGTTTGTCGGGGGGGAGCAGTACTTC
-	TRBJ1-2	-	TRBV6-6	CASSLLRPGTNYGYTF	TGTGCCAGCAGCCTACTTCGTCCGGGAACTAACTATGGCTACACCTTC
-	TRBJ2-3	-	TRBV21-1	CASRGLAGVADTQYF	TGTGCCAGCAGGGGACTAGCGGGGGTCGCAGATACGCAGTATTTT
once	TRBJ2-7	TRBD2	TRBV5-1	CASSFTSGSYEQYF	TGCGCCAGCAGCTTTACTAGCGGGAGCTACGAGCAGTACTTC
-	TRBJ1-1	-	TRBV12-3/TRBV12-4	CASSFEMNTEAFF	TGTGCCAGCAGTTTCGAGATGAACACTGAAGCTTTCTTT
-	TRBJ1-1	TRBD1	TRBV2	CASSREGQVNTEAFF	TGTGCCAGCAGTCGAGAGGGACAGGTGAACACTGAAGCTTTCTTT
-	TRBJ2-7	-	TRBV14	CASSQGPIFYEQYF	TGTGCCAGCAGCCAAGGCCCTATCTTCTACGAGCAGTACTTC
-	TRBJ1-6	-	TRBV7-2	CASSSPVGTSVTPLHF	TGTGCCAGCAGCTCCCCCGTAGGGACAAGCGTGACACCCCTCCACTTT
-	TRBJ1-5	TRBD1	TRBV15	CATSRDDRGSNQPQHF	TGTGCCACCAGCAGAGATGACAGGGGAAGCAATCAGCCCCAGCATTTT
-	TRBJ1-1	-	TRBV4-1	CASSHQGKNTEAFF	TGCGCCAGCAGCCATCAGGGGAAGAACACTGAAGCTTTCTTT
-	TRBJ1-5	-	TRBV27	CASSLFPDYSNQPQHF	TGTGCCAGCAGTTTATTTCCGGACTATAGCAATCAGCCCCAGCATTTT
few	TRBJ1-5	-	TRBV6-5	CASSYSAGIKPQHF	TGTGCCAGCAGTTACTCCGCAGGAATTAAGCCCCAGCATTTT
-	TRBJ1-1	-	TRBV6-7	CASTGRDTEAFF	TGTGCCAGCACTGGTAGAGACACTGAAGCTTTCTTT
-	TRBJ2-3	TRBD2	TRBV19	CASSIGTSGESVFGTDTQYF	TGTGCCAGTAGTATAGGGACTAGCGGGGAGTCAGTCTTCGGCACAGATACGCAGTATTTT
-	TRBJ1-2	-	TRBV12-3/TRBV12-4	CASSPGQLYGYTF	TGTGCCAGCAGCCCCGGACAGCTCTATGGCTACACCTTC
-	TRBJ2-3	TRBD2	TRBV28	CASESSGRPTTDTQYF	TGTGCCAGCGAGTCTAGCGGGAGGCCGACCACAGATACGCAGTATTTT
-	TRBJ1-3	-	TRBV7-9	CASSPAEAGNTIYF	TGTGCCAGCAGCCCCGCAGAGGCGGGAAACACCATATATTTT
-	TRBJ1-1	TRBD1	TRBV2	CASSELGQANTEAFF	TGTGCCAGCAGTGAACTAGGACAGGCGAACACTGAAGCTTTCTTT
once	TRBJ2-7	TRBD2	TRBV7-8	CASSLVGGLLYEQYF	TGTGCCAGCAGCTTAGTGGGGGGGTTACTCTACGAGCAGTACTTC
many	TRBJ1-2	-	TRBV6-5	CASSYDRTLGYGYTF	TGTGCCAGCAGTTACGACAGAACCCTTGGCTATGGCTACACCTTC
-	TRBJ2-3	TRBD2	TRBV9	CASSVSARRGEGDTQYF	TGTGCCAGCAGCGTATCAGCGAGGCGGGGGGAGGGAGATACGCAGTATTTT
-	TRBJ1-1	-	TRBV28	CASSLAGVTEAFF	TGTGCCAGCAGTTTAGCGGGGGTTACTGAAGCTTTCTTT